This passage covers 2 T cell receptor beta chains from one sample sequenced in a study of shared clonotypes between healthy human individuals. Only in-frame clones appear in the TCRdb table, and some are missing; sequencing was by immunoSEQ multiplex PCR. The table has millions of clones, 85% to 95% seen once. Material for sequencing was naive CD4+ T cells sorted from blood. Subset denoted: CD45RA+ positively selected. These receptors all stem from a man aged 18 to 29 in good health.

This clone was observed a handful of times. The chain is built from TRBV11-3 and TRBJ2-1; TRBD2 agrees at 8 bases. V trimming: 3 bases; J trimming: 1 base; junction bases outside the gene matches: 8. Germline CDR1 reads SGHNT; CDR2 reads YENEEA. CDR3 length: 17 amino acids. In DNA form, the CDR3 reads TGTGCCAGCAGCTTGGGGGGAGCGGGGGAATCCTACAATGAGCAGTTCTTC. Residues: CASSLGGAGESYNEQFF.

The chain is built from TRBV5-4 and TRBJ1-5; weak D call: TRBD1 (5 bases). Germline V gives CDR1 SGHNT, CDR2 YYREEE (reference sequence). The CDR3 is 13 amino acids. The V and J ends lost 4 bases and 6 bases respectively, with 11 bases between them. The DNA for the CDR3 is TGTGCCAGCAGCCGGGACGGGGGTCAGCCCCAGCATTTT. Protein: CASSRDGGQPQHF.